The 28 T cell receptor beta chains listed next were all sequenced from one sample in a study of blood T cell repertoires in COVID-19. Sequencing was performed with immunoSEQ multiplex PCR; in TCRdb, only in-frame clones are kept and a portion is missing. The sample contains around 230,000 clones, approximately 80% of which appear only once. Sequencing was done on a sample of peripheral blood. These TCRs come from a man aged 35 to 55 with acute or convalescent COVID-19.

The J gene is TRBJ1-1, the V gene TRBV7-9; 8 bases match TRBD1. The trim removed 1 base at V and 4 bases at J, leaving 2 bases unmatched. The CDR3 is 14 amino acids. CDR1 and CDR2 from the germline V gene are SEHNR and FQNEAQ (reference sequence). CDR3 DNA sequence: TGTGCCAGCAGCTTAGGACAGGGGACCACTGAAGCTTTCTTT. Translation gives CASSLGQGTTEAFF.

The rearrangement links TRBV21-1 to TRBJ2-7; TRBD1 is the table's D call, not checked against the DNA. TRBV21-1 is a known pseudogene. This CDR3 has 10 amino acids. The CDR3 spells CASPGSEQYF. The CDR3 DNA reads TGTGCCAGCCCAGGCTCCGAGCAGTACTTC.

J is TRBJ1-3 and V is TRBV7-6, with D possibly being TRBD1 (6 bases). Germline values: CDR1 SGHVS, CDR2 FNYEAQ. The CDR3 has 14 amino acids. The V end lost 3 bases, the J end lost 2 bases, and 8 bases lay between the germline ends. The chain's CDR3 is CASSFGQTGNTIYF. The CDR3 DNA reads as TGTGCCAGCAGCTTCGGACAGACTGGAAACACCATATATTTT.

This chain uses TRBV19 with TRBJ2-1; D may be TRBD1 (6 bases). The CDR3 is 15 amino acids. The germline CDR1 and CDR2 sequences are LNHDA and SQIVND (reference sequence). Trimming took off 9 bases at V and 0 bases at J, with 15 bases between the two ends. The CDR3 sequence: CASSRDTSSYNEQFF. CDR3 nucleotides: TGTGCCAGCTCTCGGGACACCAGCTCCTACAATGAGCAGTTCTTC.

The chain uses TRBV11-2 and TRBJ1-1; no firm D call. CDR3 size: 12 residues. Trimming left V 1 base short and J 6 bases short, with 6 bases between. Per the germline V gene, CDR1 is SGHAT and CDR2 is FQNNGV. CDR3 sequence (DNA): TGTGCCAGCAGCTTAGCCCGGGCTGAAGCTTTCTTT. Translated, it gives CASSLARAEAFF.

This clone was counted a single time. The genes are TRBV5-1 and TRBJ2-2, with TRBD2 matching over 8 bases. The germline gives CDR1 SGHRS, CDR2 YFSETQ. The J segment lost 1 base and the V segment lost 2 bases, leaving 4 bases of the junction unmatched. This CDR3 has 16 residues. The CDR3 loop is CASSFTSGGNTGELFF. The CDR3 DNA is TGCGCCAGCAGCTTTACTAGCGGAGGGAACACCGGGGAGCTGTTTTTT.

This clone was seen more than once but under ten times. The same CDR3 also results from other DNA sequences found in this sample. This chain's CDR3 is CASSLATDEQYF. CDR3 nucleotides: TGTGCCAGCAGCTTAGCGACAGACGAGCAGTACTTC. The V and J genes are TRBV7-9 and TRBJ2-7; tentative D call: TRBD1 (5 bases). V lost 0 bases to trimming and J lost 5 bases, with 5 bases between them. This CDR3 spans 12 amino acids. Germline loops: CDR1 SEHNR, CDR2 FQNEAQ (reference sequence).

The J gene is TRBJ1-3, the V gene TRBV10-3; TRBD1 aligns across 7 bases. Germline values: CDR1 ENHRY, CDR2 SYGVKD. J was trimmed by 0 bases and V by 6 bases; bases with no gene match: 11. This CDR3 spans 17 amino acids. The CDR3 loop is CAIRTPGTVISGNTIYF. The CDR3 nucleotides are TGTGCCATCAGGACTCCGGGGACAGTTATCTCTGGAAACACCATATATTTT.

This chain links TRBV6-5 with TRBJ1-1; D possibly corresponds to TRBD1 (6 bases). This CDR3 has 15 residues. With 2 bases removed from V and 0 bases from J, the gap between germline ends came to 10 bases. Germline CDR1 MNHEY, CDR2 SVGAGI. Here the CDR3 reads CASSYRRDMNTEAFF. The CDR3 DNA is TGTGCCAGCAGTTACCGTCGGGACATGAACACTGAAGCTTTCTTT.

The chain links TRBV14 to TRBJ2-1; TRBD2 might be the D (6 bases). Between the trimmed V and J ends, which lost 8 bases and 7 bases, there was a span of 9 bases. CDR3 length: 11 residues. CDR1 and CDR2 (germline): SGHDN, FVKESK. As DNA, the CDR3 is TGTGCCAGCGGGGGGTGGAATGAGCAGTTCTTC. This sequence encodes CASGGWNEQFF.

J is TRBJ2-5 and V is TRBV5-1; D call uncertain. CDR3 length: 13 residues. Germline V lookup: CDR1 SGHRS, CDR2 YFSETQ. Deletions cut 4 bases from V and 3 bases from J, with 10 bases between. This CDR3 reads CASSRAPEETQYF. The CDR3 DNA reads TGCGCCAGCAGCAGAGCTCCCGAAGAGACCCAGTACTTC.

The count of this clone is one. The chain joins TRBV5-5 to TRBJ1-6, with 8 bases identical to TRBD1. Germline CDR1 is SGHKS and CDR2 is YYEKEE (reference sequence). The CDR3 consists of 16 residues. V lost 4 bases, J lost 0 bases, and 3 bases stayed unmatched. The CDR3 region is CASSQGASSYNSPLHF. The CDR3 region has the DNA TGTGCCAGCAGCCAGGGGGCCAGCTCCTATAATTCACCCCTCCACTTT. Full variable domain (missing parts from reference TRBV5-5 and TRBJ1-6): DAGVTQSPTHLIKTRGQQVTLRCSPISGHKSVSWYQQVLGQGPQFIFQYYEKEERGRGNFPDRFSARQFPNYSSELNVNALLLGDSALYLCASSQGASSYNSPLHFGNGTRLTVT.

The chain uses TRBV9 and TRBJ1-4, with D unresolved. The V gene lost 3 bases and the J gene lost 2 bases, with 11 bases spanning the gap. The CDR3 has 15 amino acids. Germline-derived CDR1 and CDR2 are SGDLS and YYNGEE. The CDR3 nucleotides read TGTGCCAGCAGCGCACGGGGAGTGACTAATGAAAAACTGTTTTTT. It codes for CASSARGVTNEKLFF.

The rearrangement joins TRBV5-4 to TRBJ1-1, with a weak D call TRBD1 (5 bases). This CDR3 contains 15 residues. With 0 bases removed from V and 1 base from J, the gap between germline ends came to 10 bases. Germline values: CDR1 SGHNT, CDR2 YYREEE (reference sequence). The CDR3 DNA follows: TGTGCCAGCAGCTTGGCCCGGGGGACGAACACTGAAGCTTTCTTT. It yields the protein CASSLARGTNTEAFF.

The V and J genes are TRBV7-2 and TRBJ2-2; TRBD2 aligns across 11 bases. The CDR3 is made up of 15 amino acids. V lost 1 base and J lost 7; bases outside the gene matches: 2. CDR1 and CDR2 from the germline V gene are SGHTA and FQGNSA. The DNA for the CDR3 is TGTGCCAGCAGCTTAGTAGCGGGAGGGGTCGGGGAGCTGTTTTTT. Translation: CASSLVAGGVGELFF.

The chain recombines TRBV2 with TRBJ1-3, with TRBD1 matching 7 bases. The CDR3 has 15 amino acids. J was trimmed by 2 bases and V by 4 bases; bases with no gene match: 5. CDR1 and CDR2 from the germline V gene are SNHLY and FYNNEI. The DNA for the CDR3 is TGTGCCAGCAGTGTTGGGGACAGAACTGGAAACACCATATATTTT. Its protein is CASSVGDRTGNTIYF.

The sample holds one count of this clone. V is TRBV6-5 and J is TRBJ1-1; a possible D gene is TRBD1 (5 bases). V lost 5 bases to trimming and J lost 0 bases, with 10 bases between them. Germline loops: CDR1 MNHEY, CDR2 SVGAGI. CDR3 length equals 14 residues. The CDR3 region has the DNA TGTGCCAGCAGTCAGACAGTTTTGAACACTGAAGCTTTCTTT. It yields the protein CASSQTVLNTEAFF.

The rearrangement uses TRBV29-1 and TRBJ2-3; TRBD1 agrees at 9 bases. This CDR3 has 14 residues. J gave up 2 bases and V 4 bases, and 4 bases lay outside the gene matches. Per germline, CDR1 SQVTM and CDR2 ANQGSEA. The CDR3 region has the DNA TGCAGCGTTGCTAGGACAGGGGCCACAGATACGCAGTATTTT. It specifies CSVARTGATDTQYF.

This rearrangement joins TRBV10-3 to TRBJ2-7; a possible D gene is TRBD2 (6 bases). The CDR3 totals 14 residues. From germline, CDR1 is ENHRY and CDR2 SYGVKD. Trimming pared 3 bases from V and 5 bases from J, leaving 14 bases between. The DNA of the CDR3 is TGTGCCATCAGTGAATCGGGACTTTCCCACGAGCAGTACTTC. This encodes CAISESGLSHEQYF.

This chain links TRBV15 with TRBJ2-3; a possible D gene is TRBD2 (6 bases). Trimming shortened V by 0 bases and J by 1 base, and 11 bases separated the two germline ends. CDR3 size: 16 residues. Germline V gene sequence: CDR1 LNHNV, CDR2 YYDKDF (reference sequence). This chain's CDR3 is CATSRERERGTDTQYF. CDR3 coding DNA: TGTGCCACCAGCAGAGAACGGGAGAGGGGCACAGATACGCAGTATTTT.

The chain employs TRBV6-5 and TRBJ1-2; possible D gene TRBD1, 5 bases. Germline V gene data show CDR1 as MNHEY and CDR2 as SVGAGI. V was pared by 2 bases and J by 8 bases, with 12 bases between. There are 13 residues in the CDR3. Here the CDR3 reads CASSYAYAGGYTF. The CDR3 nucleotides are TGTGCCAGCAGTTACGCATACGCAGGGGGCTACACCTTC.

The chain links TRBV6-1 to TRBJ1-5; 10 bases map to TRBD1. Germline lookup yields CDR1 MNHNS and CDR2 SASEGT. This CDR3 is 16 amino acids long. The J segment lost 6 bases and the V segment lost 4 bases, leaving 9 bases of the junction unmatched. The CDR3 is CASSAPGQGSSQPQHF. CDR3 DNA sequence: TGTGCCAGCAGTGCACCGGGACAGGGGAGTTCTCAGCCCCAGCATTTT.

The genes are TRBV9 and TRBJ2-1; TRBD2 aligns across 16 bases. The CDR3 length is 15 residues. The germline gives CDR1 SGDLS, CDR2 YYNGEE. V lost 3 bases and J lost 9; bases outside the gene matches: 3. The CDR3 sequence: CASSAGTSGRGEQFF. The CDR3 nucleotides are TGTGCCAGCAGCGCCGGGACTAGCGGGAGGGGTGAGCAGTTCTTC.

The chain employs TRBV19 and TRBJ1-6, with D unresolved. V dropped 4 bases and J dropped 7 bases, with 8 bases sitting between them. The CDR3 length is 13 residues. CDR1 is LNHDA and CDR2 is SQIVND in the germline V gene (reference sequence). The CDR3 region is CASSNERNSPLHF. The CDR3 DNA is TGTGCCAGTAGTAACGAGAGAAATTCACCCCTCCACTTT. The complete variable domain, with remaining parts taken from reference TRBV19 and TRBJ1-6, reads DGGITQSPKYLFRKEGQNVTLSCEQNLNHDAMYWYRQDPGQGLRLIYYSQIVNDFQKGDIAEGYSVSREKKESFPLTVTSAQKNPTAFYLCASSNERNSPLHFGNGTRLTVT.

This clone has a handful of counts. The chain joins TRBV4-2 to TRBJ1-1, with D possibly TRBD1 on 6 matching bases. The germline V gene has CDR1 LGHNA and CDR2 YNFKEQ. This CDR3 has 17 amino acids. Trimming stripped 2 bases from V and 1 base from J, with 17 bases between. The CDR3 region is CASSQLFSGTKNTEAFF. CDR3 DNA sequence: TGTGCCAGCAGCCAACTTTTCTCCGGGACAAAGAACACTGAAGCTTTCTTT.

This clone was picked up a small number of times. This chain connects TRBV5-1 to TRBJ2-7, with D maybe TRBD2 (6 bases). Trimming removed 4 bases from V and 6 bases from J, with 14 bases in between. This CDR3 spans 13 amino acids. CDR1 and CDR2 (germline): SGHRS, YFSETQ. CDR3 sequence (DNA): TGCGCCAGCAGCATTGGAGGGCTCGGCGAGCAGTACTTC. It encodes CASSIGGLGEQYF.

This chain links TRBV6-4 with TRBJ1-1; D is unclear. There are 15 residues in the CDR3. V was shortened by 0 bases and J by 2 bases, with 10 bases between the two germline ends. CDR1 is MRHNA, CDR2 SNTAGT, per germline. The CDR3 here is CASSDSTAANTEAFF. CDR3 DNA sequence: TGTGCCAGCAGTGACTCGACGGCGGCTAACACTGAAGCTTTCTTT.

This chain joins TRBV7-6 and TRBJ1-3; D is undetermined. Trimming took off 2 bases at V and 4 bases at J, with 3 bases between the two ends. The CDR3 length is 12 residues. Germline V gene lookup returns CDR1 SGHVS and CDR2 FNYEAQ. In DNA form, the CDR3 reads TGTGCCAGCAGCTTACAGGGAAACACCATATATTTT. Translating it yields CASSLQGNTIYF. Variable domain in full (rest from reference TRBV7-6 and TRBJ1-3): GAGVSQSPRYKVTKRGQDVALRCDPISGHVSLYWYRQALGQGPEFLTYFNYEAQQDKSGLPNDRFSAERPEGSISTLTIQRTEQRDSAMYRCASSLQGNTIYFGEGSWLTVV.